Each of the 29 T cell receptor beta chains below was sequenced from the same sample in a study of radiotherapy plus CTLA-4 blockade in lung cancer. Sequenced by immunoSEQ multiplex PCR; TCRdb stores in-frame clones only, minus some. The data contain about 98,000 clones, about 81% of them seen just once; the ten biggest clones take up roughly 3.5%. This specimen consisted of peripheral blood, obtained from a patient treated with radiotherapy plus ipilimumab. Receptor source: a human donor with non-small cell lung cancer who had a partial response to radiotherapy plus ipilimumab.

This sequence joins TRBV27 and TRBJ2-3; 11 nucleotides agree with TRBD2. The V and J ends lost 6 bases and 11 bases, in that order; junction bases with no gene match: 7. This CDR3 contains 13 residues. CDR1 MNHEY and CDR2 SMNVEV come from the germline V gene (reference sequence). CDR3 in amino acids: CASRGTSGRMQYF. The CDR3 DNA reads as TGTGCCAGCAGAGGAACTAGCGGGAGAATGCAGTATTTT.

The J gene is TRBJ2-3, the V gene TRBV5-1; 8 bases match TRBD2. With 1 base clipped from V and 5 bases from J, the junction kept 6 bases outside the gene matches. In germline, CDR1 is SGHRS, CDR2 YFSETQ. This CDR3 comprises 15 residues. The CDR3: CASSLQAGAIDTQYF. The CDR3 region has the DNA TGCGCCAGCAGCTTGCAAGCGGGGGCCATAGATACGCAGTATTTT.

This chain connects TRBV7-2 to TRBJ1-2; tentatively, D is TRBD1 (5 bases). The CDR3 spans 13 residues. V lost 5 bases, J lost 8 bases, and 15 bases lay in between. Germline V lookup: CDR1 SGHTA, CDR2 FQGNSA. The CDR3 region is CASSPGRGEGYTF. CDR3 nucleotide sequence: TGTGCCAGCAGCCCTGGGAGGGGAGAAGGCTACACCTTC.

The gene calls are TRBV6-1 and TRBJ2-7; D is perhaps TRBD2 (6 bases). Trimming took off 8 bases at V and 5 bases at J, with 13 bases between the two ends. This CDR3 comprises 12 residues. Germline lookup yields CDR1 MNHNS and CDR2 SASEGT. The CDR3, as DNA: TGTGCCAGCGGAGGGGATCTAAACGAGCAGTACTTC. Amino acids: CASGGDLNEQYF.

The chain couples TRBV6-5 to TRBJ1-1, with TRBD1 identical over 8 bases. The CDR3 has 14 residues. Per germline, CDR1 MNHEY and CDR2 SVGAGI. Trimming removed 5 bases from V and 4 bases from J; junction bases left unmatched: 6. The chain's CDR3 is CASSGTGGVTEAFF. The CDR3 DNA is TGTGCCAGCAGTGGTACAGGGGGAGTCACTGAAGCTTTCTTT.

This clone has a single count. The V call is TRBV19, the J call TRBJ2-7; D perhaps matches TRBD1 (5 bases). The CDR3 runs to 13 residues. Germline V gene lookup returns CDR1 LNHDA and CDR2 SQIVND (reference sequence). Trimming left V 5 bases short and J 2 bases short, with 10 bases between. The CDR3 here is CASSGQIAYEQYF. Written as DNA, the CDR3 is TGTGCCAGTAGTGGACAAATCGCCTACGAGCAGTACTTC.

This clone was observed a few times. The V and J genes are TRBV19 and TRBJ2-4, with 9 bases fitting TRBD1. This CDR3 comprises 13 residues. Trimming removed 10 bases from V and 8 bases from J; junction bases left unmatched: 9. In germline, CDR1 is LNHDA, CDR2 SQIVND (reference sequence). Here the CDR3 reads CATVGQGIYIQYF. In nucleotides, the CDR3 is TGTGCCACCGTGGGACAGGGCATATACATTCAGTACTTC.

J is TRBJ2-3 and V is TRBV5-1; 9 nucleotides agree with TRBD2. The CDR3 spans 17 residues. The J segment lost 0 bases and the V segment lost 0 bases, leaving 5 bases of the junction unmatched. Germline V gives CDR1 SGHRS, CDR2 YFSETQ. The CDR3 spells CASSLVLAGSSTDTQYF. DNA of the CDR3: TGCGCCAGCAGCTTGGTCCTAGCGGGATCTAGCACAGATACGCAGTATTTT.

The rearrangement uses TRBV5-6 and TRBJ2-1, with 8 positions matching TRBD2. CDR1 and CDR2 (germline): SGHDT, YYEEEE. This CDR3 contains 15 residues. The V gene end was trimmed by 3 bases and the J gene end by 2 bases; junction bases not matched to a gene: 4. The CDR3: CASSSLAAPYNEQFF. The DNA of the CDR3 is TGTGCCAGCAGCTCACTAGCGGCCCCCTACAATGAGCAGTTCTTC.

This rearrangement joins TRBV19 to TRBJ2-1, with 9 bases aligning to TRBD2. Looked up from germline, CDR1 is LNHDA and CDR2 is SQIVND (reference sequence). Trimming at V came to 4 bases and at J to 5 bases, leaving 6 bases not matched to a gene. This CDR3 spans 15 amino acids. The chain's CDR3 is CASSKTSGRDNEQFF. The CDR3 coding sequence is TGTGCCAGTAGTAAGACTAGCGGACGAGACAATGAGCAGTTCTTC. Full variable domain (outside the CDR3, taken from reference TRBV19 and TRBJ2-1): DGGITQSPKYLFRKEGQNVTLSCEQNLNHDAMYWYRQDPGQGLRLIYYSQIVNDFQKGDIAEGYSVSREKKESFPLTVTSAQKNPTAFYLCASSKTSGRDNEQFFGPGTRLTVL.

The chain links TRBV6-1 to TRBJ2-7; TRBD2 matches at 8 bases. The CDR3 covers 14 residues. Germline CDR1 and CDR2: MNHNS and SASEGT. J was trimmed by 5 bases and V by 5 bases; bases with no gene match: 8. The CDR3 DNA reads TGTGCCAGCAGTTCGACGGGGGGGCGCGACGAGCAGTACTTC. Amino acid sequence: CASSSTGGRDEQYF.

Of note for this clone: At one end, the junction sequence differs from germline, possibly due to a read error. The V gene is TRBV30, the J gene TRBJ1-3; unclear D gene. The CDR3 has 12 amino acids. Per germline, CDR1 GTSNPN and CDR2 SVGIG (reference sequence). The CDR3 protein is CAWSVRRGIVRF. DNA for the CDR3: TGTGCCTGGAGTGTACGACGGGGAATCGTTCGATTT. Supplemented by reference TRBV30 and TRBJ1-3, the full variable domain reads SQTIHQWPATLVQPVGSPLSLECTVEGTSNPNLYWYRQAAGRGLQLLFYSVGIGQISSEVPQNLSASRPQDRQFILSSKKLLLSDSGFYLCAWSVRRGIVRFGEGSWLTVV.

The chain uses TRBV21-1 and TRBJ2-2; the table calls TRBD1, which could not be checked here. TRBV21-1 is noted as a pseudogene. The CDR3 runs 20 residues. Here the CDR3 DNA reads TGTGCCAGCAGCAAAACTGGGGGCCGGGGATGCGACGACAGGACCGGGGAGCTGTTTTTT. It specifies CASSKTGGRGCDDRTGELFF.

This clone was detected only once. The chain links TRBV30 to TRBJ1-2, with a tentative D call TRBD1 (6 bases). The CDR3 totals 12 residues. Germline V gives CDR1 GTSNPN, CDR2 SVGIG (reference sequence). Trimming stripped 3 bases from V and 5 bases from J, with 10 bases between. CDR3 sequence reads: CAWRQQGYGYTF. CDR3 coding DNA: TGTGCCTGGAGGCAACAGGGATATGGCTACACCTTC.

The genes are TRBV6-1 and TRBJ2-7; D uncertain. The germline V gene encodes CDR1 MNHNS and CDR2 SASEGT. V gave up 0 bases and J gave up 3 bases, with 9 bases separating them. The CDR3 spans 14 residues. The CDR3 region is CASSEALLDYEQYF. In nucleotides, the CDR3 is TGTGCCAGCAGTGAAGCGCTGTTAGACTACGAGCAGTACTTC.

This sequence joins TRBV6-6 and TRBJ1-2; D gene ambiguous. The germline V gene has CDR1 MNHNY and CDR2 SVGAGI (reference sequence). Trimming removed 6 bases at V and 4 bases at J, with 18 bases between. The CDR3 totals 15 residues. CDR3 bases: TGTGCCAGCAGGACTAGACCCACCAGCGCCTATGGCTACACCTTC. Translating gives CASRTRPTSAYGYTF.

The rearrangement links TRBV7-3 to TRBJ2-2; 9 positions match TRBD2. CDR1 is SGHTA, CDR2 FQGTGA, per germline. CDR3 length: 16 amino acids. The junction had 12 bases not matched to a gene; V was cut back by 5 bases and J by 8 bases. The CDR3 here is CASSPAGGTSKGELFF. The CDR3 bases are TGTGCCAGCAGCCCCGCCGGAGGGACTAGCAAAGGGGAGCTGTTTTTT.

This clone appeared once. The chain has TRBV5-4 and TRBJ2-1; 7 bases are shared with TRBD2. CDR1 and CDR2 from the germline V gene are SGHNT and YYREEE (reference sequence). V trimming: 1 base; J trimming: 7 bases; junction bases outside the gene matches: 11. This CDR3 has 16 amino acids. The CDR3 coding sequence is TGTGCCAGCAGCTTGCAGCGGCCAGCGGGGAGGAATGAGCAGTTCTTC. Its protein is CASSLQRPAGRNEQFF.

This CDR3 reads CASSQGQGGTGELFF. The CDR3 region has the DNA TGTGCCAGCAGCCAGGGACAGGGCGGCACCGGGGAGCTGTTTTTT. This rearrangement joins TRBV7-8 to TRBJ2-2, with 9 bases identical to TRBD1. From germline, CDR1 is SGHVS and CDR2 FQNEAQ. J lost 4 bases, V lost 5 bases, and 5 bases had no gene match. The CDR3 is 15 residues long.

The chain has TRBV6-1 and TRBJ1-5, with 11 bases identical to TRBD1. J was trimmed by 6 bases and V by 6 bases; bases with no gene match: 4. Germline CDR1 reads MNHNS; CDR2 reads SASEGT. This CDR3 is built from 14 residues. The CDR3 loop reads CASRTGTGGQPQHF. In DNA form, the CDR3 reads TGTGCCAGCAGAACCGGGACAGGGGGTCAGCCCCAGCATTTT.

This sequence joins TRBV2 and TRBJ1-1; possible D gene TRBD1, 6 bases. CDR1 and CDR2 (germline): SNHLY, FYNNEI. Trimming shortened V by 6 bases and J by 1 base, and 12 bases separated the two germline ends. The CDR3 sequence is 14 residues long. CDR3 in DNA: TGTGCCAGCAGGATGAGAGGGGGGAACACTGAAGCTTTCTTT. Translated, it gives CASRMRGGNTEAFF.

The chain carries TRBV27 and TRBJ1-4; no reliable D call. Trimming stripped 6 bases from V and 5 bases from J, with 13 bases between. This CDR3 is 14 amino acids long. Germline CDR1 is MNHEY and CDR2 is SMNVEV (reference sequence). This CDR3 reads CASRPLDLNEKLFF. The DNA of the CDR3 is TGTGCCAGCAGGCCTTTGGACTTAAATGAAAAACTGTTTTTT.

V gene TRBV10-3 combines with J gene TRBJ2-6, with D unresolved. The CDR3 length is 16 residues. Per the germline V gene, CDR1 is ENHRY and CDR2 is SYGVKD. The V end lost 0 bases, the J end lost 1 base, and 7 bases lay between the germline ends. The CDR3 sequence is CAISESAQSGANVLTF. The CDR3 DNA follows: TGTGCCATCAGTGAGTCGGCACAGTCTGGGGCCAACGTCCTGACTTTC.

The chain combines TRBV7-7 with TRBJ2-3; no definite D call. CDR1 SSHAT and CDR2 FNYEAQ come from the germline V gene (reference sequence). V lost 5 bases, J lost 1 base, and 10 bases lay in between. The CDR3 sequence is 14 residues long. For the CDR3, the DNA is TGTGCCAGCAGCGTATCTGGGCGCACAGATACGCAGTATTTT. Translating it yields CASSVSGRTDTQYF.

This clone was found a few times. The CDR3 loop reads CASSSDRNTEAFF. The DNA of the CDR3 is TGTGCCAGCAGTTCGGACAGGAACACTGAAGCTTTCTTT. The chain uses TRBV28 and TRBJ1-1; D is possibly TRBD1 (6 bases). From germline, CDR1 is MDHEN and CDR2 SYDVKM. Trimming cost V 4 bases and J 1 base, with 7 bases left between them. The CDR3 extends over 13 amino acids. Drawing the rest from reference TRBV28 and TRBJ1-1, the complete variable domain is DVKVTQSSRYLVKRTGEKVFLECVQDMDHENMFWYRQDPGLGLRLIYFSYDVKMKEKGDIPEGYSVSREKKERFSLILESASTNQTSMYLCASSSDRNTEAFFGQGTRLTVV.

The rearrangement links TRBV7-2 to TRBJ2-1; 8 positions agree with TRBD2. Looked up from germline, CDR1 is SGHTA and CDR2 is FQGNSA. There are 14 residues in the CDR3. J lost 8 bases, V lost 2 bases, and 5 bases had no gene match. DNA for the CDR3: TGTGCCAGCAGCTTATTAGCGGGAACCCATGAGCAGTTCTTC. Amino acid sequence: CASSLLAGTHEQFF.

A few counts support this clone. The chain employs TRBV30 and TRBJ1-5; possible D gene TRBD1, 6 bases. In germline, CDR1 is GTSNPN, CDR2 SVGIG (reference sequence). The CDR3 sequence is 13 residues long. The V and J ends lost 1 base and 7 bases respectively, with 11 bases between them. As DNA, the CDR3 is TGTGCCTGGAGTGGGGGGCCGGGCCAGCCCCAGCATTTT. It yields the protein CAWSGGPGQPQHF. The complete variable domain, with remaining parts taken from reference TRBV30 and TRBJ1-5, reads SQTIHQWPATLVQPVGSPLSLECTVEGTSNPNLYWYRQAAGRGLQLLFYSVGIGQISSEVPQNLSASRPQDRQFILSSKKLLLSDSGFYLCAWSGGPGQPQHFGDGTRLSIL.

The chain couples TRBV5-6 to TRBJ2-3; the D is unclear. V lost 2 bases and J lost 2, with 6 bases in between. Germline loops: CDR1 SGHDT, CDR2 YYEEEE. The CDR3 has 13 amino acids. The CDR3 region has the DNA TGTGCCAGCAGCTTTGGCCCCACAGATACGCAGTATTTT. Its translation is CASSFGPTDTQYF. The whole variable domain, filled in from reference TRBV5-6 and TRBJ2-3, reads DAGVTQSPTHLIKTRGQQVTLRCSPKSGHDTVSWYQQALGQGPQFIFQYYEEEERQRGNFPDRFSGHQFPNYSSELNVNALLLGDSALYLCASSFGPTDTQYFGPGTRLTVL.

The J gene is TRBJ2-5, the V gene TRBV5-1, with 7 bases that match TRBD2. Losses at the gene ends were 1 base for V and 4 bases for J; bases not matched to a gene: 10. The germline gives CDR1 SGHRS, CDR2 YFSETQ. This CDR3 is 16 amino acids long. CDR3 coding DNA: TGCGCCAGCAGCTTGATGGGGAGGGCCGCGGTAGAGACCCAGTACTTC. Translating gives CASSLMGRAAVETQYF.